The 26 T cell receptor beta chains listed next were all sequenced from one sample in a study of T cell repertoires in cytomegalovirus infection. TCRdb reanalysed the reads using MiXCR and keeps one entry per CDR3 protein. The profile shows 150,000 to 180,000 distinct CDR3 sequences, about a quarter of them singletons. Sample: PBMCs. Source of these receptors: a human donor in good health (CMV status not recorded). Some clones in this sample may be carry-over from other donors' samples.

The CDR3 nucleotides read TGTGCCAGCAGTTTATTGGGCCGGCAGGGTACCGAGCAGTACTTC. Its protein product is CASSLLGRQGTEQYF. V usage is TRBV27 and J usage is TRBJ2-7; TRBD1 is a possible D gene (5 bases). This CDR3 has 15 amino acids. The germline CDR1 and CDR2 sequences are MNHEY and SMNVEV (reference sequence). V lost 1 base and J lost 6, with 16 bases in between.

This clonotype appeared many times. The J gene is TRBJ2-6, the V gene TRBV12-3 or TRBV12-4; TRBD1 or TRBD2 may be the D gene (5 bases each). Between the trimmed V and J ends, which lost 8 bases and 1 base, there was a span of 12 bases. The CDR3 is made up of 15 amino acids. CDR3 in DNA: TGTGCCAGCGGGAGATCAGGGTCTGGGGCCAACGTCCTGACTTTC. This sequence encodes CASGRSGSGANVLTF.

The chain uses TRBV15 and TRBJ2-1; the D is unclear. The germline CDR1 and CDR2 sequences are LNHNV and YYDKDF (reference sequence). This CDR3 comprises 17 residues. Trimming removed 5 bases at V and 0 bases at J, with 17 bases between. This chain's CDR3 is CATSERDSFSSYNEQFF. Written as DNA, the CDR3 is TGTGCCACCAGCGAGAGAGACTCGTTCAGCTCCTACAATGAGCAGTTCTTC.

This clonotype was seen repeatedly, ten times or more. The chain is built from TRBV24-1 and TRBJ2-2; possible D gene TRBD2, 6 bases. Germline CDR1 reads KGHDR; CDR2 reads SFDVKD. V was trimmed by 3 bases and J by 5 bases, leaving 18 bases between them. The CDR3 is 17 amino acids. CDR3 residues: CATSDPAGSDATGELFF. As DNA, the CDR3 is TGTGCCACCAGTGATCCAGCCGGGAGCGACGCTACCGGGGAGCTGTTTTTT.

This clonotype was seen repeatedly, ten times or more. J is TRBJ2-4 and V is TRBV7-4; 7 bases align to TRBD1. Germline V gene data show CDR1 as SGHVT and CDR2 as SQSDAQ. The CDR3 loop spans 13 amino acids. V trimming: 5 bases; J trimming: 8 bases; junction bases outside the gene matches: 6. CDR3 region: CASSNRGEDIQYF. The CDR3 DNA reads TGTGCCAGCAGCAACAGGGGTGAGGACATTCAGTACTTC.

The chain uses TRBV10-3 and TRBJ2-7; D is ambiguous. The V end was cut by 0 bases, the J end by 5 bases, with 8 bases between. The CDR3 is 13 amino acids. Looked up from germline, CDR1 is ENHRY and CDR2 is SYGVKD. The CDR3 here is CAISESVSHEQYF. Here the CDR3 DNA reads TGTGCCATCAGTGAGTCGGTTTCCCACGAGCAGTACTTC.

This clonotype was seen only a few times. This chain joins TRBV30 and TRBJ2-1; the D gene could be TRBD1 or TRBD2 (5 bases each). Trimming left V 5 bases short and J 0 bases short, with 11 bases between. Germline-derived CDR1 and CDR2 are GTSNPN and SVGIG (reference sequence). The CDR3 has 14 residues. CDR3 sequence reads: CAWVAGSSYNEQFF. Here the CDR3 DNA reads TGTGCCTGGGTGGCAGGGAGCTCCTACAATGAGCAGTTCTTC.

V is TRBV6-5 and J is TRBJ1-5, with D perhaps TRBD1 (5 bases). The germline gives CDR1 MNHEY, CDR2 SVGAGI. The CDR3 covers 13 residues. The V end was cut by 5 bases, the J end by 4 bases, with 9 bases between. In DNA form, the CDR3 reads TGTGCCAGCAGTCACAGGTGGAATCAGCCCCAGCATTTT. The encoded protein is CASSHRWNQPQHF.

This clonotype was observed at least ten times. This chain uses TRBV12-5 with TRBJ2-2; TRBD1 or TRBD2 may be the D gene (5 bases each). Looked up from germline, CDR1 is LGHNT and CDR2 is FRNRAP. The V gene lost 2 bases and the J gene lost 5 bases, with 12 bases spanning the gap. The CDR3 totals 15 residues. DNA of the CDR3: TGTGCTAGTGGTTTGTTGCAGGGACGTACCGGGGAGCTGTTTTTT. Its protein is CASGLLQGRTGELFF.

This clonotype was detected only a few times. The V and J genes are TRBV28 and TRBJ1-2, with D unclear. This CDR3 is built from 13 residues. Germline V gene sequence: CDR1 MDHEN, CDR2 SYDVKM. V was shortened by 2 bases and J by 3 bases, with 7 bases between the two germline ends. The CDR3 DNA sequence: TGTGCCAGCAGTTTAAGGACGGACTATGGCTACACCTTC. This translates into CASSLRTDYGYTF.

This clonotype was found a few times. The DNA of the CDR3 is TGTGCCAGCAGCGTAGAGGGGGGGGCCTACAATGAGCAGTTCTTC. Residues: CASSVEGGAYNEQFF. The V call is TRBV9, the J call TRBJ2-1; perhaps TRBD2 as D (7 bases). V gave up 0 bases and J gave up 2 bases, with 9 bases separating them. Germline V gives CDR1 SGDLS, CDR2 YYNGEE. The CDR3 length is 15 residues.

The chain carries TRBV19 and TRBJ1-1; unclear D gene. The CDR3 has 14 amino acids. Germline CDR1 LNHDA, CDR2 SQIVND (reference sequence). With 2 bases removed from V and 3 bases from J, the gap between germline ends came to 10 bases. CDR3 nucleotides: TGTGCCAGTAGTATATGGGGTCACGACACTGAAGCTTTCTTT. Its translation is CASSIWGHDTEAFF.

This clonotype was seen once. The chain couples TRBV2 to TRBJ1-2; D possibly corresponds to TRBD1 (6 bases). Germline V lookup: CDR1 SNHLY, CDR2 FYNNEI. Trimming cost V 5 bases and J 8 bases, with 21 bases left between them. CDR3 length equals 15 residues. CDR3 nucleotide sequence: TGTGCCAGCAGTCCATACCTAGCGGACAGTAGCGGCTACACCTTC. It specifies CASSPYLADSSGYTF.

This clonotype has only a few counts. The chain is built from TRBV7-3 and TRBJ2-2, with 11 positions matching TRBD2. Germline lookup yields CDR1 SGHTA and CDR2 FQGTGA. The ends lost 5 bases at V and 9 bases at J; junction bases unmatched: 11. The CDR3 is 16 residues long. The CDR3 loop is CASSTTSGGPTRELFF. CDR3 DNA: TGTGCCAGCAGCACAACTAGCGGGGGCCCTACCCGGGAGCTGTTTTTT.

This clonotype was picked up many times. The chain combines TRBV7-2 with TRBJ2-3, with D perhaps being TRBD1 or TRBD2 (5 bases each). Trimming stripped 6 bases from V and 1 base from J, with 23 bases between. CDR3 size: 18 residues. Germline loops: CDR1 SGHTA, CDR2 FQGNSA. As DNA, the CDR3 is TGTGCCAGCAGTCTACGGCCCCCCGGGACGGAGGGCACAGATACGCAGTATTTT. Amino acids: CASSLRPPGTEGTDTQYF. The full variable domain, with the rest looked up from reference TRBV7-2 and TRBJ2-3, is GAGVSQSPSNKVTEKGKDVELRCDPISGHTALYWYRQSLGQGLEFLIYFQGNSAPDKSGLPSDRFSAERTGGSVSTLTIQRTQQEDSAVYLCASSLRPPGTEGTDTQYFGPGTRLTVL.

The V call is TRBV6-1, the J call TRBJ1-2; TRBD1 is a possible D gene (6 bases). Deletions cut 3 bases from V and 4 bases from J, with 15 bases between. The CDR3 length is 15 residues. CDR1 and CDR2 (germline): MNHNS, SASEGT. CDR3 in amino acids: CASSDAGAKPYGYTF. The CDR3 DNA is TGTGCCAGCAGTGATGCAGGGGCCAAGCCCTATGGCTACACCTTC.

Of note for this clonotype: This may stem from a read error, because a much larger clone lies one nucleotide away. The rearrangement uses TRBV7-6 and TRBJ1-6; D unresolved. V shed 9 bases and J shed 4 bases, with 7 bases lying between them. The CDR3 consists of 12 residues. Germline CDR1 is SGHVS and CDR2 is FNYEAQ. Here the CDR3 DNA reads TGTGCCAGAAGCGAGTATAATTCACCCCTCCACTTT. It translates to CARSEYNSPLHF. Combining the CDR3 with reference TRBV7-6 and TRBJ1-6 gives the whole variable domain GAGVSQSPRYKVTKRGQDVALRCDPISGHVSLYWYRQALGQGPEFLTYFNYEAQQDKSGLPNDRFSAERPEGSISTLTIQRTEQRDSAMYRCARSEYNSPLHFGNGTRLTVT.

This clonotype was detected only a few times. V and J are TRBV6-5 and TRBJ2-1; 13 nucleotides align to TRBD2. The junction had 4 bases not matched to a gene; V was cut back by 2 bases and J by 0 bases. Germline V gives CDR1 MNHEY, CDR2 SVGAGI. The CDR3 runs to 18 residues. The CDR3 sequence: CASSYRTSGGFSYNEQFF. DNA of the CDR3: TGTGCCAGCAGTTACAGGACTAGCGGGGGATTCTCCTACAATGAGCAGTTCTTC.

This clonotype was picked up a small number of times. The CDR3 DNA sequence: TGTGCCAGCAGTTACCATCAGAACACTGAAGCTTTCTTT. Translation: CASSYHQNTEAFF. V and J are TRBV6-6 and TRBJ1-1; D is unclear. Germline-derived CDR1 and CDR2 are MNHNY and SVGAGI (reference sequence). The CDR3 has 13 residues. V was cut by 2 bases and J by 1 base, with 5 bases left in between.

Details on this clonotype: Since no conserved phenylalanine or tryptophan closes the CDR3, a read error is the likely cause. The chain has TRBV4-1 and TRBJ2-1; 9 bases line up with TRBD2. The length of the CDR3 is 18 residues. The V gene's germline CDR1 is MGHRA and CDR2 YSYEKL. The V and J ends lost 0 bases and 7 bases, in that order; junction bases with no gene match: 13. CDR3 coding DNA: TGCGCCAGCAGCCAAGAAAGTAGCGGGAGAGGTTCGGATAATGAGCAGTTCATC. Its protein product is CASSQESSGRGSDNEQFI.

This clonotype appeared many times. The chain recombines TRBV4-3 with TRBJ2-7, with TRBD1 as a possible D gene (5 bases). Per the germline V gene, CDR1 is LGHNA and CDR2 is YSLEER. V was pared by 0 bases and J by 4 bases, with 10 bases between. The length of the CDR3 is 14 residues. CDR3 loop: CASSQDLPGYEQYF. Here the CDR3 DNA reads TGCGCCAGCAGCCAAGATCTCCCAGGGTACGAGCAGTACTTC.

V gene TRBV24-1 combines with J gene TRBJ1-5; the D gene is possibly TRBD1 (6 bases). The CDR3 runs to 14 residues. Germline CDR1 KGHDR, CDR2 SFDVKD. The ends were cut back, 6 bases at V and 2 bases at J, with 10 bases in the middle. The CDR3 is CATSRGGCNQPQHF. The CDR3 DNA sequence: TGTGCCACCAGTCGAGGGGGGTGCAATCAGCCCCAGCATTTT.

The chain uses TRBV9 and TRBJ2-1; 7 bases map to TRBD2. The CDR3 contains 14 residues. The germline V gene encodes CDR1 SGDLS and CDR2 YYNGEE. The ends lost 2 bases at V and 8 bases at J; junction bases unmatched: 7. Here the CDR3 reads CASSVGGSGDEQFF. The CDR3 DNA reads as TGTGCCAGCAGCGTGGGCGGGAGTGGAGATGAGCAGTTCTTC. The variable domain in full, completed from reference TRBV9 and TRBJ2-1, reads DSGVTQTPKHLITATGQRVTLRCSPRSGDLSVYWYQQSLDQGLQFLIQYYNGEERAKGNILERFSAQQFPDLHSELNLSSLELGDSALYFCASSVGGSGDEQFFGPGTRLTVL.

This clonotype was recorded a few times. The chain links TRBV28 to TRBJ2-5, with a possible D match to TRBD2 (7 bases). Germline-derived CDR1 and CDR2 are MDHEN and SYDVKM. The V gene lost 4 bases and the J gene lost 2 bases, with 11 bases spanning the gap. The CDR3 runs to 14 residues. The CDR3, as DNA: TGTGCCAGCAGTTGGGGGGGGGCACAAGAGACCCAGTACTTC. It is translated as CASSWGGAQETQYF.

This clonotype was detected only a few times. This CDR3 reads CASSFGQGVETQYF. CDR3 sequence (DNA): TGTGCCAGCAGTTTTGGACAGGGGGTAGAGACCCAGTACTTC. The rearrangement uses TRBV28 and TRBJ2-5; 10 positions match TRBD1. The J segment lost 4 bases and the V segment lost 3 bases, leaving 2 bases of the junction unmatched. The CDR3 extends over 14 amino acids. CDR1 is MDHEN and CDR2 is SYDVKM in the germline V gene.

The CDR3 region is CASSEAAGLATNEKLFF. The CDR3 DNA is TGTGCCAGCAGTGAAGCGGCAGGGCTGGCGACTAATGAAAAACTGTTTTTT. The rearrangement links TRBV2 to TRBJ1-4; D might be TRBD1 (5 bases). V was cut by 0 bases and J by 2 bases, with 13 bases left in between. The CDR3 extends over 17 amino acids. In germline, CDR1 is SNHLY, CDR2 FYNNEI.